This T cell receptor beta chain was observed in a study of cytomegalovirus exposure and HLA in healthy donors. About the study: Earlier sequencing of approximately 200 million T cells yielded roughly 100 million unique TCR beta sequences. An early data release held 75 million to 100 million unique TCRs from HLA-typed donors.

Use of 60 Vbeta and 13 Jbeta primers characterized the PCR. The method was immunoSEQ multiplex PCR; TCRdb's version includes in-frame clones alone and lacks a portion of them. The table shows some 250,000 clones, with 82% occurring only once. V was trimmed by 0 bases and J by 2 bases, leaving 16 bases between them. This CDR3 spans 16 amino acids. CDR1 is GTSNPN, CDR2 SVGIG, per germline (reference sequence). This clonotype was obtained from a middle-aged woman in good health and CMV-seropositive. The chain joins TRBV30 to TRBJ1-2; possible D gene TRBD1, 6 bases. The sample consisted of PBMCs. The CDR3, as DNA: TGTGCCTGGAGTGTGCGCAGATGGACAGTGAACTATGGCTACACCTTC. Translation: CAWSVRRWTVNYGYTF.